The clone carrying this TCR beta chain was seen repeatedly, ten times or more. This sample stems from a study of CD4 and CD8 cells across lung adenocarcinoma regions. Each CDR3 protein is one row after TCRdb ran MiXCR on the PCR reads. The sample contains about 25,000 distinct CDR3 sequences, approximately 53% of which appear only once. Donors had localized lung adenocarcinoma, a non-small cell lung cancer. CDR3 length: 17 residues. V lost 2 bases and J 2 bases, leaving 13 bases between the germline ends. Germline assignment: CDR1 MNHNS and CDR2 SASEGT. Specimen: CD8+ T cells from the center of a lung tumor. The chain carries TRBV6-1 and TRBJ2-6; possibly TRBD1 for D (5 bases). This receptor was identified in a male donor with lung adenocarcinoma. The CD4 and CD8 labels of this study may be unreliable. In nucleotides, the CDR3 is TGTGCCAGCAGTGAAAGAAGGGGATCGGCTGGGGCCAACGTCCTGACTTTC. This encodes CASSERRGSAGANVLTF.